The 21 T cell receptor beta chains presented below share a single source sample, sequenced in a study of T cell repertoires in cytomegalovirus infection. TCRdb ran MiXCR on the reads and lists one entry per CDR3 protein. The sample carries about 600,000 distinct CDR3 sequences, roughly 26% recorded once. Sequencing was performed on CD8+ T cells from PBMCs. The receptors derive from a human donor in good health (CMV status not recorded). Some clones in this sample may be carry-over from other donors' samples.

Many counts were recorded for this clonotype. This sequence joins TRBV14 and TRBJ1-1; D remains ambiguous. The V and J ends lost 4 bases and 0 bases respectively, with 12 bases between them. CDR3 length: 15 amino acids. Germline V CDR1 and CDR2: SGHDN, FVKESK. This CDR3 is CASSPYVGVNTEAFF. The CDR3 DNA is TGTGCCAGCAGCCCCTACGTTGGGGTGAACACTGAAGCTTTCTTT.

This clonotype was seen only a few times. V gene TRBV20-1 combines with J gene TRBJ1-1; D is ambiguous. The length of the CDR3 is 13 residues. Trimming took 1 base from V and 6 from J, leaving 12 bases between them. The germline V gene has CDR1 DFQATT and CDR2 SNEGSKA (reference sequence). The CDR3 nucleotides are TGCAGTGCTAGAGCTCAGGTATCATCTGAAGCTTTCTTT. Its protein product is CSARAQVSSEAFF.

The rearrangement uses TRBV27 and TRBJ1-2; D might be TRBD1 (5 bases). Germline-derived CDR1 and CDR2 are MNHEY and SMNVEV (reference sequence). Deletions cut 5 bases from V and 6 bases from J, with 13 bases between. This CDR3 comprises 13 residues. CDR3 nucleotide sequence: TGTGCCAGCAGTCATGGGACCGGGAATGGCTACACCTTC. The encoded protein is CASSHGTGNGYTF.

This clonotype was seen at least ten times. This chain connects TRBV7-9 to TRBJ1-1, with D tentatively TRBD1 (5 bases). V gave up 8 bases and J gave up 4 bases, with 17 bases separating them. CDR3 length: 14 residues. The V gene's germline CDR1 is SEHNR and CDR2 FQNEAQ (reference sequence). The CDR3 DNA sequence: TGTGCCAGCGGAAGAGGTACCGGGGCCACTGAAGCTTTCTTT. Its protein product is CASGRGTGATEAFF.

The rearrangement uses TRBV7-9 and TRBJ2-7; D is unclear. CDR3 size: 12 residues. Germline V gene lookup returns CDR1 SEHNR and CDR2 FQNEAQ (reference sequence). V lost 2 bases and J 6 bases, leaving 8 bases between the germline ends. CDR3 in amino acids: CASSLRSSEQYF. The DNA for the CDR3 is TGTGCCAGCAGCTTAAGGTCGAGCGAGCAGTACTTC.

This clonotype was detected a few times. CDR3: CSVEDSPYEQYF. CDR3 DNA: TGCAGCGTTGAGGACAGTCCCTACGAGCAGTACTTC. The rearrangement links TRBV29-1 to TRBJ2-7; D perhaps matches TRBD1 (6 bases). Germline V lookup: CDR1 SQVTM, CDR2 ANQGSEA. This CDR3 spans 12 amino acids. Trimming left V 3 bases short and J 2 bases short, with 8 bases between.

This clonotype was observed a few times. The chain has TRBV29-1 and TRBJ1-2, with TRBD1 matching 7 bases. Unmatched junction bases numbered 1, after V lost 3 bases and J lost 0 bases. CDR3 length: 13 amino acids. Germline CDR1 reads SQVTM; CDR2 reads ANQGSEA. This CDR3 is CSVEGTANYGYTF. The CDR3 DNA follows: TGCAGCGTTGAGGGGACAGCTAACTATGGCTACACCTTC.

The chain employs TRBV2 and TRBJ2-5; D remains ambiguous. This CDR3 is built from 14 residues. The germline V gene encodes CDR1 SNHLY and CDR2 FYNNEI. Trimming took 1 base from V and 5 from J, leaving 11 bases between them. CDR3 nucleotides: TGTGCCAGCAGTGAAGACGTGGTGTTGGAGACCCAGTACTTC. Protein sequence: CASSEDVVLETQYF.

The sample holds a few counts of this clonotype. The chain is built from TRBV20-1 and TRBJ2-3; no clear D gene. The CDR3 sequence is 13 residues long. The germline V and J ends were trimmed by 2 bases and 2 bases, with 8 bases remaining between them. The germline CDR1 and CDR2 sequences are DFQATT and SNEGSKA (reference sequence). Here the CDR3 reads CSARPRTTDTQYF. The CDR3, as DNA: TGCAGTGCTAGACCCCGAACCACAGATACGCAGTATTTT.

In its sample, this clonotype was seen a few times. The rearrangement joins TRBV25-1 to TRBJ2-1; no firm D call. This CDR3 is 16 amino acids long. The germline V gene has CDR1 MGHDK and CDR2 SYGVNS. The ends were cut back, 1 base at V and 2 bases at J, with 12 bases in the middle. In DNA, the CDR3 is TGTGCCAGCAGTGAATTCTTTTCTGTCCCCTACAATGAGCAGTTCTTC. This gives the protein CASSEFFSVPYNEQFF.

This clonotype was counted only a few times. The chain links TRBV6-2 or TRBV6-3 to TRBJ2-6; D gene ambiguous. The CDR3 spans 15 residues. Germline lookup yields CDR1 MNHEY and CDR2 SVGEGT. With 8 bases removed from V and 0 bases from J, the gap between germline ends came to 11 bases. The chain's CDR3 is CASRPHFSGANVLTF. CDR3 DNA sequence: TGTGCCAGCCGTCCTCATTTCTCTGGGGCCAACGTCCTGACTTTC.

For this clonotype: Given a much more abundant clone one base away, this may be a read error. The gene calls are TRBV6-2 or TRBV6-3 and TRBJ2-1, with no clear D. V dropped 2 bases and J dropped 8 bases, with 10 bases sitting between them. Germline lookup yields CDR1 MNHEY and CDR2 SVGEGT. The CDR3 totals 13 residues. CDR3 protein: CASSYRRFDEQFF. The CDR3 nucleotides are TGTGCCAGCAGTTACCGCAGGTTTGATGAGCAGTTCTTC.

The V and J genes are TRBV7-9 and TRBJ1-5; 7 bases agree with TRBD1. CDR3 length equals 16 residues. Germline V gives CDR1 SEHNR, CDR2 FQNEAQ (reference sequence). Unmatched junction bases numbered 8, after V lost 4 bases and J lost 2 bases. The CDR3 DNA reads as TGTGCCAGCAGCTCTAGGACAGGTCTGGGCAATCAGCCCCAGCATTTT. Its protein is CASSSRTGLGNQPQHF.

CDR3 residues: CASTPRGVNNEQFF. In DNA, the CDR3 is TGTGCCAGCACCCCTCGGGGTGTCAACAATGAGCAGTTCTTC. The rearrangement uses TRBV7-6 and TRBJ2-1, with D possibly TRBD2 on 5 matching bases. Trimming stripped 7 bases from V and 5 bases from J, with 15 bases between. The CDR3 runs 14 residues. Per the germline V gene, CDR1 is SGHVS and CDR2 is FNYEAQ.

This clonotype was recorded many times. The chain couples TRBV6-5 to TRBJ1-5, with unresolved D. Germline values: CDR1 MNHEY, CDR2 SVGAGI. V was cut by 2 bases and J by 6 bases, with 11 bases left in between. There are 14 residues in the CDR3. The CDR3 DNA follows: TGTGCCAGCAGTTACGGGCCAGCTCCTCAGCCCCAGCATTTT. Translation gives CASSYGPAPQPQHF.

This clonotype was found a few times. The CDR3: CSAPLSGGLPEAFF. CDR3 nucleotides: TGCAGTGCGCCCCTGAGTGGGGGCTTGCCTGAAGCTTTCTTT. The rearrangement joins TRBV20-1 to TRBJ1-1; D is possibly TRBD1 (6 bases). The CDR3 length is 14 residues. Germline CDR1 DFQATT, CDR2 SNEGSKA (reference sequence). Trimming took off 6 bases at V and 6 bases at J, with 20 bases between the two ends.

The V and J genes are TRBV20-1 and TRBJ2-3, with TRBD2 as a possible D gene (6 bases). CDR1 and CDR2 from the germline V gene are DFQATT and SNEGSKA (reference sequence). Between the trimmed V and J ends, which lost 0 bases and 0 bases, there was a span of 16 bases. The CDR3 has 17 residues. The CDR3 protein is CSARDPPSGESTDTQYF. CDR3 coding DNA: TGCAGTGCTAGAGACCCACCGTCGGGGGAAAGCACAGATACGCAGTATTTT.

This clonotype came up many times. The chain carries TRBV12-5 and TRBJ1-5; D is unclear. Germline V gene sequence: CDR1 LGHNT, CDR2 FRNRAP. V was clipped by 0 bases and J by 7 bases, with 13 bases between them. This CDR3 is built from 15 residues. CDR3 DNA: TGTGCTAGTGGTTTGGTAGCCGGCAAGGAGCAGCCCCAGCATTTT. This gives the protein CASGLVAGKEQPQHF.

Ten or more counts support this clonotype. V and J are TRBV11-2 and TRBJ1-1, with 7 nucleotides matching TRBD1. V shed 6 bases and J 4 bases; nucleotides not matched to a gene: 5. Germline lookup yields CDR1 SGHAT and CDR2 FQNNGV. This CDR3 contains 13 residues. The CDR3 is CASSFSGGTEAFF. The CDR3 region has the DNA TGTGCCAGCAGTTTTTCAGGGGGCACTGAAGCTTTCTTT.

This clonotype was detected many times. The chain employs TRBV24-1 and TRBJ2-3; D not certain. Trimming pared 3 bases from V and 3 bases from J, leaving 6 bases between. Germline CDR1 reads KGHDR; CDR2 reads SFDVKD. The CDR3 loop spans 13 amino acids. The CDR3 here is CATSDPSTDTQYF. CDR3 coding DNA: TGTGCCACCAGTGATCCCTCGACAGATACGCAGTATTTT.

V is TRBV18 and J is TRBJ1-1; D is possibly TRBD1 (6 bases). The V end lost 4 bases, the J end lost 1 base, and 16 bases lay between the germline ends. CDR1 is KGHSH and CDR2 is LQKENI in the germline V gene. This CDR3 region has 16 residues. The CDR3 region has the DNA TGTGCCAGCTCACTCGTACGGGACACCGCGAACACTGAAGCTTTCTTT. Protein product: CASSLVRDTANTEAFF.